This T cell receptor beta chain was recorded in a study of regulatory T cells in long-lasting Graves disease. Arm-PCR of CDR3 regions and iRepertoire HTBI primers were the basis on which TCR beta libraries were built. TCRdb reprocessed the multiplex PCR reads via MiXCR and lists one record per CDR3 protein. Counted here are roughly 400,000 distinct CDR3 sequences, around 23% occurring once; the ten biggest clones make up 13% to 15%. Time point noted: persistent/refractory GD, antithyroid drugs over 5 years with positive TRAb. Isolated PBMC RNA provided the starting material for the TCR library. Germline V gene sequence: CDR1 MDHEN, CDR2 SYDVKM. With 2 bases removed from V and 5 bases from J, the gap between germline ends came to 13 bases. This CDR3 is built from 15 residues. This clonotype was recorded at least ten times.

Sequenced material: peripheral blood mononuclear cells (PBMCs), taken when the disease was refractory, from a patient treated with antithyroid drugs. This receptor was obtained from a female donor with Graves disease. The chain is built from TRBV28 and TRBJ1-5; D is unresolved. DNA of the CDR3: TGTGCCAGCAGTTTAAACCCAGGTACGGATCAGCCCCAGCATTTT. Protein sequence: CASSLNPGTDQPQHF. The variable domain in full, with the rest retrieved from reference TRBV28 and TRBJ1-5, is DVKVTQSSRYLVKRTGEKVFLECVQDMDHENMFWYRQDPGLGLRLIYFSYDVKMKEKGDIPEGYSVSREKKERFSLILESASTNQTSMYLCASSLNPGTDQPQHFGDGTRLSIL.